This section outlines one TCR beta chain sequence together with its context. Its antigen is not known. The data were obtained in a study of CD8+ T cells in alopecia areata. On the study more broadly: Tofacitinib continued for 6 to 18 months and was then withheld for 6 months. Among treated patients, severity was scored by affected scalp area percentage. Overall study findings and caveats: Greater clonality was observed in lesional scalp samples, especially alopecia totalis/universalis, versus normal scalp. Expanded CD8+ clones among the top 100, as well as scalp clonality, were significantly decreased by tofacitinib.

It was cDNA, reverse transcribed from extracted RNA, that served as the sequencing template. Sequencing was performed with immunoSEQ multiplex PCR; in TCRdb, only in-frame clones are kept and a portion is missing. The sample yields more than 200,000 clones, around 65% seen once. Regarding treatment: oral pan-JAK inhibitor, 5-10 mg twice daily. Germline V gene sequence: CDR1 MNHNS, CDR2 SASEGT. The CDR3 sequence is 14 residues long. V lost 6 bases, J lost 2 bases, and 6 bases stayed unmatched. The V and J genes are TRBV6-1 and TRBJ2-5, with 7 bases that match TRBD1. The sample here was CD4+ T cells sorted from blood, taken at approximately week 44, from a patient treated with tofacitinib. The origin of this receptor is a human donor with alopecia areata. Here the CDR3 reads CASRIGTDQETQYF. Written as DNA, the CDR3 is TGTGCCAGCAGGATTGGGACAGATCAAGAGACCCAGTACTTC.